This TCR beta chain was observed in a study of blood T cell repertoires in COVID-19. The J segment lost 6 bases and the V segment lost 6 bases, leaving 5 bases of the junction unmatched. Germline values: CDR1 SGHVS, CDR2 FNYEAQ. The CDR3 totals 14 residues. The repertoire was sequenced with immunoSEQ multiplex PCR; TCRdb's copy has only in-frame clones and lacks some. The top ten hold 2.5% to 3% of the sample, which has 150,000 to 200,000 clones, approximately 74% seen once. The chain is built from TRBV7-6 and TRBJ2-1; 10 bases are shared with TRBD2. The sequencing sample was made of peripheral blood. This TCR was sampled from a woman older than 75 with acute or convalescent COVID-19. CDR3 region: CASSSSGSFNEQFF. The CDR3 DNA sequence: TGTGCCAGCAGTTCTAGCGGGAGCTTCAATGAGCAGTTCTTC.